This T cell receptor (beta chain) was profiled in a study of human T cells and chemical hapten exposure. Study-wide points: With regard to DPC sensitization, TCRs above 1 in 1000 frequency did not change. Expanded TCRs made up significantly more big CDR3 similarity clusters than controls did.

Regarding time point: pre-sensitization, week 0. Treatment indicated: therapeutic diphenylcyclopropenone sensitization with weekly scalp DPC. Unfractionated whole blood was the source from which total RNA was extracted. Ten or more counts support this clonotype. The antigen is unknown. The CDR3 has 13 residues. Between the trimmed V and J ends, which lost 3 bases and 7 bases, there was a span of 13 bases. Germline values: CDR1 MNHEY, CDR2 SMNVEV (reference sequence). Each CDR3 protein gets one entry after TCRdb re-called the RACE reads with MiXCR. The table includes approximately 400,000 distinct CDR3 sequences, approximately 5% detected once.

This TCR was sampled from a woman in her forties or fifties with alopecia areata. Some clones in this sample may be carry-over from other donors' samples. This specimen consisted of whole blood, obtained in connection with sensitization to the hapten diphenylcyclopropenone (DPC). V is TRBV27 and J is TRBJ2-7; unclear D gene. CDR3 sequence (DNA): TGTGCCAGCAGTTTGCGCGGTTTGGGGGAGCAGTACTTC. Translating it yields CASSLRGLGEQYF.